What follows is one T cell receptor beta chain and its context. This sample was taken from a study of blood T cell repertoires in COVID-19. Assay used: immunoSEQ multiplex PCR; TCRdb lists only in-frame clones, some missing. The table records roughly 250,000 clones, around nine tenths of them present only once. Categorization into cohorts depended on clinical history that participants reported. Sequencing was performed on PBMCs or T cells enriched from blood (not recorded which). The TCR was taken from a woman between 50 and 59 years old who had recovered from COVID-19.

CDR3 bases: TGTGCCAGCAGCCGTGCAGGGACAACTAATGAAAAACTGTTTTTT. This codes for CASSRAGTTNEKLFF. The genes are TRBV7-6 and TRBJ1-4, with D possibly matching TRBD1 (5 bases). The CDR3 consists of 15 residues. Germline assignment: CDR1 SGHVS and CDR2 FNYEAQ. Between the trimmed V and J ends, which lost 5 bases and 0 bases, there was a span of 10 bases.